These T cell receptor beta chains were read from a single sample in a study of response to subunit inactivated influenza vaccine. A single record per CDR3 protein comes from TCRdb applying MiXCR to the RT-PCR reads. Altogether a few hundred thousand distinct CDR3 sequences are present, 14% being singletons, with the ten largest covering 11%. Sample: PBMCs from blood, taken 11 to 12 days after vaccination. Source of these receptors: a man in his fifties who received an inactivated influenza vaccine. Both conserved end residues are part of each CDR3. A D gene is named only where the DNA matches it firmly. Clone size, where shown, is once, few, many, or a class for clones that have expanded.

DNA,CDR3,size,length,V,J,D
TGTGCCAGCACAGGGACTAGCCCAACCGGGGAGCTGTTTTTT,CASTGTSPTGELFF,many,14,TRBV2,TRBJ2-2,TRBD2
TGCAGTGCCCCCCAGGGGACAGGGAGGGGGAGCATTCAGTACTTC,CSAPQGTGRGSIQYF,.,15,TRBV20-1,TRBJ2-4,TRBD1
TGTGCCAGCAGCCAAGGTGGGAGCGCAGATACGCAGTATTTT,CASSQGGSADTQYF,.,14,TRBV4-2,TRBJ2-3,.
TGTGCCAGCAGCCAACAGAGGACAGGGGGGTTCGATCAGCCCCAGCATTTT,CASSQQRTGGFDQPQHF,few,17,TRBV3-1,TRBJ1-5,TRBD1
TGCGCCAGCATTGGTGGGACTAGACCCAACGAGCAGTACTTC,CASIGGTRPNEQYF,many,14,TRBV10-2,TRBJ2-7,TRBD2
TGCAGCGTCATGGACAGGGATTTGAATCAGCCCCAGCATTTT,CSVMDRDLNQPQHF,.,14,TRBV29-1,TRBJ1-5,TRBD1
TGTGCCAGCAGCTTGGACAGGGGAAGTACAGATACGCAGTATTTT,CASSLDRGSTDTQYF,few,15,TRBV5-6,TRBJ2-3,TRBD1
TGTGCCAGCAGTTACATAGCGGGATTCCTTTACAATGAGCAGTTCTTC,CASSYIAGFLYNEQFF,.,16,TRBV6-2/TRBV6-3,TRBJ2-1,TRBD2
TGCAGTGCTAGAGATCCCCAGCGGGGGAACACCGGGGAGCTGTTTTTT,CSARDPQRGNTGELFF,few,16,TRBV20-1,TRBJ2-2,TRBD2
TGTGCCTGGAGTCGACAGGTGAATGAGCAGTTCTTC,CAWSRQVNEQFF,.,12,TRBV30,TRBJ2-1,.
TGCGCCAGTCGGGCGGGGGTCGCAACTAATGAAAAACTGTTTTTT,CASRAGVATNEKLFF,.,15,TRBV5-1,TRBJ1-4,.
TGCAGTGCTAAGGCCGCTCTAGCGGGAGCAGATACGCAGTATTTT,CSAKAALAGADTQYF,.,15,TRBV20-1,TRBJ2-3,TRBD2
TGTGCCAGCAGCATCGACAGGGGCAATGAGCAGTTCTTC,CASSIDRGNEQFF,.,13,TRBV7-2,TRBJ2-1,TRBD1
TGTGCCAGCAGCGCCCTCCCGTCCCTCTCCTACAATGAGCAGTTCTTC,CASSALPSLSYNEQFF,.,16,TRBV9,TRBJ2-1,.
TGTGCCAGCAGTTTAGGACAGGGGATGAAGACCCAGTACTTC,CASSLGQGMKTQYF,.,14,TRBV12-3/TRBV12-4,TRBJ2-5,TRBD1
TGTGCCAGCAGCCAGAAGACCCGCTATGGCTACACCTTC,CASSQKTRYGYTF,many,13,TRBV3-1,TRBJ1-2,.
TGCAGCGTCATCCCTTCGGGCACAGATACGCAGTATTTT,CSVIPSGTDTQYF,.,13,TRBV29-1,TRBJ2-3,.
TGCGCCAGCAGCCAAGACAACTACTCCTACAATGAGCAGTTCTTC,CASSQDNYSYNEQFF,.,15,TRBV4-3,TRBJ2-1,.
TGTGCCAGCAGCCGAGGGACAGGGGGCAGCTCCTACGAGCAGTACTTC,CASSRGTGGSSYEQYF,few,16,TRBV28,TRBJ2-7,TRBD1
TGTGCCAGCAGCGGTGGGACTGAAGGCGAGCAGTACTTC,CASSGGTEGEQYF,few,13,TRBV6-6,TRBJ2-7,.
TGTGCCAGCAGTGAATCTGGGGGCCCCTCAGAAGCTTTCTTT,CASSESGGPSEAFF,.,14,TRBV25-1,TRBJ1-1,.
TGTGCCACCCTGGGGAACATTTTCTCAGAGACCCAGTACTTC,CATLGNIFSETQYF,few,14,TRBV6-2/TRBV6-3,TRBJ2-5,.
TGTGCCATCAGGGGTGACCAAGAGACCCAGTACTTC,CAIRGDQETQYF,.,12,TRBV10-3,TRBJ2-5,.